This T cell receptor (beta chain) was observed in a study of blood T cell repertoires in COVID-19. Study overall: Acute and convalescent COVID-19 samples came from the United States, Italy and Spain. Nucleic acid was either cDNA or gDNA, and it came from T cells, B-cell-depleted T cells, or PBMCs.

CDR3 length: 14 amino acids. Germline values: CDR1 SGHNT, CDR2 YYREEE (reference sequence). Unmatched junction bases numbered 3, after V lost 0 bases and J lost 4 bases. In the original analysis: Estimation of nucleated cell counts relied on the amplification of reference gene primers. The repertoire was sequenced with immunoSEQ multiplex PCR; TCRdb's copy has only in-frame clones and lacks some. The V and J calls and clone size are taken from that table; D and trimming were inferred from the DNA. The sample has about 190,000 clones; about 80% are singletons. This receptor was obtained from a man aged 30-40 years with active or convalescent COVID-19. J is TRBJ2-7 and V is TRBV5-4; 8 nucleotides agree with TRBD2. The material sequenced was peripheral blood. This CDR3 is CASSLGAGEYEQYV. The DNA of the CDR3 is TGTGCCAGCAGCTTGGGAGCGGGGGAATACGAGCAGTACGTC.